This T cell receptor (beta chain) comes out of a study of vaccination and CD4 T cells after COVID-19. Study as a whole: Stimuli were overlapping spike peptide pools of SARS-CoV-2 and three common cold coronaviruses (HCoV-NL63, HCoV-OC43, HCoV-229E).

This clonotype occurred a few times. The antigen is not known. After removal of 1 base from V and 2 bases from J, the junction contained 16 bases not matched to a gene. CDR3 length: 18 residues. From germline, CDR1 is DFQATT and CDR2 SNEGSKA (reference sequence). Once obtained from cultured CD4+ T cells, the DNA was sequenced using the Oncomine TCR Beta short-read assay. TCRdb reprocessed the PCR reads with MiXCR, giving one entry per CDR3 protein. The sample holds around 12,000 distinct CDR3 sequences; 35% to 45% are singletons and the top ten take approximately 20%. The treatment: approximately 9-day PBMC culture with coronavirus spike peptide pools or control peptides (ViraFEST assay). Half-medium replacement with fresh IL-2 medium took place on days 3 and 7.

The clonotype originates from a human donor with COVID-19. This chain joins TRBV20-1 and TRBJ2-5; 7 bases fit TRBD2. The sample consisted of cultured CD4+ T cells from blood. The CDR3 sequence: CSARAGHLGGGIQETQYF. In DNA form, the CDR3 reads TGCAGTGCTAGAGCCGGCCACCTTGGGGGGGGGATACAAGAGACCCAGTACTTC.